The source of this T cell receptor (beta chain) is a study of CD8 T cells in ankylosing spondylitis. CDR1 SQVTM and CDR2 ANQGSEA come from the germline V gene. This CDR3 is built from 13 residues. J lost 5 bases, V lost 5 bases, and 4 bases had no gene match. A few counts support this clonotype. What it binds is unknown. Study results and caveats: Reports say disease-linked clones showed up significantly more in matched ankylosing spondylitis synovial fluid. What seemed typical of ankylosing spondylitis blood was a TCR beta motif built from 7 or 8 highly homologous variants.

TCRdb redid the calling of the 5' RACE reads with MiXCR, one entry per CDR3 protein. The profile shows some 840,000 distinct CDR3 sequences, roughly 12% of them singletons. The receptor's source is a male donor with ankylosing spondylitis. This chain connects TRBV29-1 to TRBJ2-1; 9 nucleotides align to TRBD1. The sample was blood, either unsorted or a sorted T cell fraction (not recorded which). The CDR3 DNA follows: TGCAGCGTTCAGGACAGGGGACACAATGAGCAGTTCTTC. Its translation is CSVQDRGHNEQFF.